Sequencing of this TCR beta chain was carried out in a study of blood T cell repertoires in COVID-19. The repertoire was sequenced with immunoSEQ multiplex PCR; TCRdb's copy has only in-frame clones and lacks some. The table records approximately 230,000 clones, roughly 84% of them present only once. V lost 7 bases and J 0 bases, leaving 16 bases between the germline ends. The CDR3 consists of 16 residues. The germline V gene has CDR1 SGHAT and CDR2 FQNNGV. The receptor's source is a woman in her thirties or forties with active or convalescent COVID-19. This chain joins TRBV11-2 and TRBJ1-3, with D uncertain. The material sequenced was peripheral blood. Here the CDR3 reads CASNNNVGSSGNTIYF. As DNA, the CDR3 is TGTGCCAGCAACAATAACGTGGGGAGCTCTGGAAACACCATATATTTT.